Following are 30 T cell receptor beta chains from one sample sequenced in a study of CDR3 diversity in severe acne. TCRdb passed the PCR reads through MiXCR, listing each CDR3 protein once. The sample lists roughly 100,000 distinct CDR3 sequences; 51% were seen once. The sample was blood. The source of these receptors is a male donor with acne.

For this clonotype: This is likely a read error, given that the CDR3 carries no conserved phenylalanine or tryptophan at its end. V usage is TRBV14 and J usage is TRBJ2-5, with TRBD1 matching over 7 bases. Germline V gene lookup returns CDR1 SGHDN and CDR2 FVKESK. The CDR3 spans 16 residues. V lost 6 bases and J lost 2; bases outside the gene matches: 12. This CDR3 reads CASSGSPGQIQETQYS. CDR3 nucleotide sequence: TGTGCCAGCAGTGGATCCCCGGGACAGATTCAAGAGACCCAGTACTCC.

The chain has TRBV7-9 and TRBJ1-1; D call uncertain. This CDR3 has 14 amino acids. The germline CDR1 and CDR2 sequences are SEHNR and FQNEAQ (reference sequence). With 3 bases removed from V and 3 bases from J, the gap between germline ends came to 11 bases. Here the CDR3 DNA reads TGTGCCAGCAGCTTTGAGGTAGCGGACACTGAAGCTTTCTTT. Residues: CASSFEVADTEAFF.

V usage is TRBV20-1 and J usage is TRBJ2-7, with a tentative D call TRBD1 (6 bases). The CDR3 spans 14 residues. V was cut by 5 bases and J by 2 bases, with 16 bases left in between. Germline assignment: CDR1 DFQATT and CDR2 SNEGSKA (reference sequence). DNA for the CDR3: TGCAGTGCTTCGACAGGCCCCAACACCTACGAGCAGTACTTC. This encodes CSASTGPNTYEQYF.

The chain combines TRBV6-6 with TRBJ1-5; 8 bases match TRBD1. V was clipped by 9 bases and J by 6 bases; unmatched bases: 10. Germline assignment: CDR1 MNHNY and CDR2 SVGAGI (reference sequence). This CDR3 comprises 14 residues. CDR3 protein: CARDRDRTSQPQHF. CDR3 sequence (DNA): TGTGCCAGGGACCGGGACAGGACGTCTCAGCCCCAGCATTTT.

This chain joins TRBV24-1 and TRBJ2-2, with D perhaps assigned TRBD1 or TRBD2 (5 bases each). CDR1 is KGHDR, CDR2 SFDVKD, per germline. The germline V and J ends were trimmed by 2 bases and 2 bases, with 14 bases remaining between them. The CDR3 consists of 17 residues. The CDR3 spells CATSDSPAGANTGELFF. The CDR3 DNA reads TGTGCCACCAGTGATTCCCCGGCCGGGGCAAACACCGGGGAGCTGTTTTTT.

This clonotype was seen ten or more times. J is TRBJ1-1 and V is TRBV6-5; D is uncertain. CDR3 length: 13 amino acids. The germline V and J ends were trimmed by 5 bases and 0 bases, with 7 bases remaining between them. Germline V CDR1 and CDR2: MNHEY, SVGAGI. CDR3 DNA sequence: TGTGCCAGCAGTCGCGATATGAACACTGAAGCTTTCTTT. Translation: CASSRDMNTEAFF.

The chain links TRBV9 to TRBJ2-7, with TRBD1 as a possible D gene (6 bases). This CDR3 has 13 residues. Germline loops: CDR1 SGDLS, CDR2 YYNGEE. Trimming stripped 0 bases from V and 5 bases from J, with 9 bases between. The CDR3 region has the DNA TGTGCCAGCAGCGTAGCTCCAGGGGACGAGCAGTACTTC. It is translated as CASSVAPGDEQYF. Drawing the rest from reference TRBV9 and TRBJ2-7, the complete variable domain is DSGVTQTPKHLITATGQRVTLRCSPRSGDLSVYWYQQSLDQGLQFLIQYYNGEERAKGNILERFSAQQFPDLHSELNLSSLELGDSALYFCASSVAPGDEQYFGPGTRLTVT.

V usage is TRBV5-6 and J usage is TRBJ1-3; tentatively, D is TRBD1 (5 bases). The CDR3 is made up of 15 amino acids. Trimming took off 4 bases at V and 3 bases at J, with 14 bases between the two ends. Germline values: CDR1 SGHDT, CDR2 YYEEEE. In nucleotides, the CDR3 is TGTGCCAGCAGCCCCATGGCAGGGTTTGGAAACACCATATATTTT. Protein product: CASSPMAGFGNTIYF. Full variable domain (rest looked up from reference TRBV5-6 and TRBJ1-3): DAGVTQSPTHLIKTRGQQVTLRCSPKSGHDTVSWYQQALGQGPQFIFQYYEEEERQRGNFPDRFSGHQFPNYSSELNVNALLLGDSALYLCASSPMAGFGNTIYFGEGSWLTVV.

With regard to this clonotype: This may be a read error: a much more frequent sequence differs by one nucleotide. The CDR3 DNA follows: TGTGCCAGCAGTGGATCGAGACAGGGGGCTCATGAGCAGTTCTTC. Amino acid sequence: CASSGSRQGAHEQFF. The rearrangement links TRBV6-4 to TRBJ2-1; TRBD1 matches at 10 bases. This CDR3 is built from 15 residues. CDR1 MRHNA and CDR2 SNTAGT come from the germline V gene. Germline trimming cut 4 bases from V and 8 bases from J; bases unmatched to any gene: 8.

With regard to this clonotype: One end of the junction varies from germline; a read error may be responsible. This chain links TRBV10-3 with TRBJ1-2; possible D gene TRBD1, 5 bases. This CDR3 has 15 residues. Per the germline V gene, CDR1 is ENHRY and CDR2 is SYGVKD. The CDR3: CASSPSGTDHYGYTF. In nucleotides, the CDR3 is TGTGCCAGCAGTCCCAGCGGGACGGACCACTATGGCTACACCTTC.

The J gene is TRBJ2-7, the V gene TRBV27; D possibly corresponds to TRBD2 (5 bases). Germline V lookup: CDR1 MNHEY, CDR2 SMNVEV (reference sequence). This CDR3 has 15 amino acids. The ends were cut back, 6 bases at V and 4 bases at J, with 19 bases in the middle. The DNA for the CDR3 is TGTGCCAGCAGCCGCGATAGGCGTACGGGGTACGAGCAGTACTTC. It codes for CASSRDRRTGYEQYF.

J is TRBJ2-1 and V is TRBV6-6; the match to TRBD2 covers 11 bases. Germline V lookup: CDR1 MNHNY, CDR2 SVGAGI (reference sequence). The CDR3 covers 16 residues. V gave up 4 bases and J gave up 4 bases; unmatched junction bases: 6. CDR3 coding DNA: TGTGCCAGCAGTTTAGGAGGGACTAGCGGATACAATGAGCAGTTCTTC. It yields the protein CASSLGGTSGYNEQFF.

This clonotype rates as medium-sized. The junction departs from the called germline gene at one end, perhaps through a read error. The chain couples TRBV7-7 to TRBJ2-1, with 9 bases identical to TRBD1. CDR1 is SSHAT and CDR2 is FNYEAQ in the germline V gene (reference sequence). The CDR3 runs to 15 residues. This CDR3 reads CASSFRQGGYNEQFF. CDR3 nucleotide sequence: TGTGCTAGCAGCTTTCGACAGGGGGGCTACAATGAGCAGTTCTTC.

This clonotype has just a few counts. The CDR3 reads CASSSRDYHQPQHF. The CDR3 DNA reads TGTGCCAGCAGCTCCCGGGACTACCATCAGCCCCAGCATTTT. This rearrangement joins TRBV28 to TRBJ1-5, with D perhaps matching TRBD1 (5 bases). Germline V lookup: CDR1 MDHEN, CDR2 SYDVKM. V shed 6 bases and J shed 5 bases, with 14 bases lying between them. The CDR3 extends over 14 amino acids. Variable domain in full (rest from reference TRBV28 and TRBJ1-5): DVKVTQSSRYLVKRTGEKVFLECVQDMDHENMFWYRQDPGLGLRLIYFSYDVKMKEKGDIPEGYSVSREKKERFSLILESASTNQTSMYLCASSSRDYHQPQHFGDGTRLSIL.

This clonotype was counted at least ten times. The chain combines TRBV7-3 with TRBJ2-7, with 8 bases lining up with TRBD1. Germline assignment: CDR1 SGHTA and CDR2 FQGTGA. V lost 5 bases and J lost 6; bases outside the gene matches: 3. The CDR3 runs to 12 residues. The CDR3 DNA sequence: TGTGCCAGCAGCCATCAGGGGGCCGAGCAGTACTTC. Translating gives CASSHQGAEQYF.

This clonotype was observed at least ten times. The chain carries TRBV29-1 and TRBJ2-6; D is unresolved. Germline V gene data show CDR1 as SQVTM and CDR2 as ANQGSEA. The CDR3 has 17 amino acids. The germline V and J ends were trimmed by 1 base and 0 bases, with 13 bases remaining between them. CDR3 loop: CSVEGLAGHSGANVLTF. For the CDR3, the DNA is TGCAGCGTTGAAGGTTTGGCAGGCCACTCTGGGGCCAACGTCCTGACTTTC.

In this sample, this clonotype turned up a few times. The chain couples TRBV7-6 to TRBJ1-2, with D possibly matching TRBD1 (5 bases). The length of the CDR3 is 13 residues. V was trimmed by 6 bases and J by 6 bases, leaving 14 bases between them. Germline V gene lookup returns CDR1 SGHVS and CDR2 FNYEAQ. In nucleotides, the CDR3 is TGTGCCAGCAGTCACACCGGGGCCGATGGCTACACCTTC. This sequence encodes CASSHTGADGYTF.

The V gene is TRBV20-1, the J gene TRBJ2-5; D unresolved. V was shortened by 0 bases and J by 4 bases, with 12 bases between the two germline ends. This CDR3 spans 14 amino acids. CDR1 DFQATT and CDR2 SNEGSKA come from the germline V gene (reference sequence). DNA for the CDR3: TGCAGTGCTAGAGACCAATCCCTGGGAGAGACCCAGTACTTC. It is translated as CSARDQSLGETQYF.

To note about this clonotype: Just one base apart from a much larger clone, this may be a read error. This CDR3 is CASSLALTDTQYF. Written as DNA, the CDR3 is TGTGCCAGCAGTTTGGCCCTCACAGATACGCAGTATTTT. The chain carries TRBV12-3 or TRBV12-4 and TRBJ2-3; D remains unclear. The ends were cut back, 3 bases at V and 2 bases at J, with 6 bases in the middle. This CDR3 region has 13 residues.

By sample fraction, this clonotype is medium-sized. The chain carries TRBV7-2 and TRBJ2-1; 8 bases are a match to TRBD2. Unmatched junction bases numbered 9, after V lost 7 bases and J lost 7 bases. The CDR3 sequence is 14 residues long. Germline V gives CDR1 SGHTA, CDR2 FQGNSA. Here the CDR3 DNA reads TGTGCCAGCACGGCGGCGGGAGGCTGGAATGAGCAGTTCTTC. This encodes CASTAAGGWNEQFF.

The chain carries TRBV7-8 and TRBJ2-2; D gene ambiguous. V was shortened by 0 bases and J by 7 bases, with 12 bases between the two germline ends. The germline gives CDR1 SGHVS, CDR2 FQNEAQ. The CDR3 is 15 amino acids. The CDR3 protein is CASSLAPADLGELFF. The CDR3 DNA reads as TGTGCCAGCAGCTTAGCGCCGGCAGATCTCGGGGAGCTGTTTTTT. The full variable domain, rest sourced from reference TRBV7-8 and TRBJ2-2, is GAGVSQSPRYKVAKRGQDVALRCDPISGHVSLFWYQQALGQGPEFLTYFQNEAQLDKSGLPSDRFFAERPEGSVSTLKIQRTQQEDSAVYLCASSLAPADLGELFFGEGSRLTVL.

This chain links TRBV7-8 with TRBJ2-5; weak D call: TRBD2 (5 bases). Germline V gives CDR1 SGHVS, CDR2 FQNEAQ. The V end lost 1 base, the J end lost 7 bases, and 16 bases lay between the germline ends. CDR3 length: 15 amino acids. The CDR3 reads CASSLGRAPWATQYF. In nucleotides, the CDR3 is TGTGCCAGCAGCTTAGGGCGGGCCCCCTGGGCGACCCAGTACTTC.

Of note for this clonotype: Just one base apart from a much larger clone, this may be a read error. The chain recombines TRBV6-5 with TRBJ2-3; 7 nucleotides agree with TRBD2. Unmatched junction bases numbered 9, after V lost 5 bases and J lost 4 bases. The V gene's germline CDR1 is MNHEY and CDR2 SVGAGI. This CDR3 spans 15 amino acids. The CDR3 DNA is TGTGCCAGCAGTCACGTCGCGGGAGCGGCAGATACGCAGTATTTT. Protein: CASSHVAGAADTQYF.

Relative to its sample, this clonotype is medium-sized. The chain carries TRBV20-1 and TRBJ1-1; D is ambiguous. The CDR3 is made up of 11 amino acids. CDR1 and CDR2 (germline): DFQATT, SNEGSKA (reference sequence). The germline V and J ends were trimmed by 4 bases and 11 bases, with 14 bases remaining between them. CDR3: CSANPEVFAFF. The CDR3 DNA reads as TGCAGTGCTAACCCGGAGGTATTCGCTTTCTTT.

To note about this clonotype: Likely a read error: the CDR3 ends without its conserved phenylalanine or tryptophan. The DNA is omitted, as the CDR3 cannot be located on it reliably, and the CDR3 follows TCRdb's listing. The chain recombines TRBV5-4 with TRBJ2-5; the DNA was not used to check the table's D call, TRBD1. Germline V gene data show CDR1 as SGHNT and CDR2 as YYREEE (reference sequence). The length of the CDR3 is 15 amino acids, counting both ends. This CDR3 reads CATNRGTGGLETRCI.

This clonotype was counted at least ten times. J is TRBJ2-1 and V is TRBV9, with D tentatively TRBD1 or TRBD2 (5 bases each). The CDR3 covers 14 residues. Germline loops: CDR1 SGDLS, CDR2 YYNGEE. The ends were cut back, 4 bases at V and 3 bases at J, with 11 bases in the middle. The CDR3 loop is CASSLGTSYNEQFF. CDR3 nucleotides: TGTGCCAGCAGCCTCGGGACCAGCTACAATGAGCAGTTCTTC. Variable domain in full (rest from reference TRBV9 and TRBJ2-1): DSGVTQTPKHLITATGQRVTLRCSPRSGDLSVYWYQQSLDQGLQFLIQYYNGEERAKGNILERFSAQQFPDLHSELNLSSLELGDSALYFCASSLGTSYNEQFFGPGTRLTVL.

V usage is TRBV4-2 and J usage is TRBJ2-5, with TRBD2 identical over 10 bases. CDR1 and CDR2 from the germline V gene are LGHNA and YNFKEQ. The V segment lost 5 bases and the J segment 5 bases; nucleotides outside the gene matches: 8. The CDR3 consists of 15 residues. The CDR3 sequence is CASSITSGAGETQYF. CDR3 in DNA: TGTGCCAGCAGCATCACTAGCGGGGCGGGGGAGACCCAGTACTTC.

This clonotype was seen a few times. The V gene is TRBV5-1, the J gene TRBJ1-1; the match to TRBD1 covers 9 bases. V was pared by 5 bases and J by 10 bases, with 9 bases of the junction left unmatched. The CDR3 consists of 13 residues. Germline values: CDR1 SGHRS, CDR2 YFSETQ. CDR3 DNA: TGCGCCAGCAGTAGGACAGGGGCGCCTCGAGCTTTCTTT. This gives the protein CASSRTGAPRAFF.

The chain uses TRBV20-1 and TRBJ2-3; D gene ambiguous. The germline V and J ends were trimmed by 4 bases and 2 bases, with 7 bases remaining between them. The CDR3 is 12 amino acids. CDR1 is DFQATT, CDR2 SNEGSKA, per germline (reference sequence). CDR3 bases: TGCAGTGCTAATCCCTACACAGATACGCAGTATTTT. Protein sequence: CSANPYTDTQYF.

The chain combines TRBV15 with TRBJ2-1; 10 bases align to TRBD2. In germline, CDR1 is LNHNV, CDR2 YYDKDF (reference sequence). The ends lost 0 bases at V and 8 bases at J; junction bases unmatched: 10. The CDR3 is 17 residues long. The CDR3 region has the DNA TGTGCCACCAGCAGAGATCCGTCTAGCGGGAGAACCGATGAGCAGTTCTTC. Translating it yields CATSRDPSSGRTDEQFF.